This TCR beta chain was identified in a study of blood T cell repertoires in COVID-19. Per germline, CDR1 SQVTM and CDR2 ANQGSEA. Trimming stripped 3 bases from V and 2 bases from J, with 7 bases between. This CDR3 spans 13 amino acids. Here immunoSEQ multiplex PCR was the method, and the copy in TCRdb shows in-frame clones only, minus some. The top ten clones hold less than 35% of a sample with about 100,000 clones, roughly 79% of them seen once. The rearrangement links TRBV29-1 to TRBJ2-2; D is unresolved. This TCR was recovered from a man aged 70 or older with active or convalescent COVID-19. Sample: peripheral blood. The CDR3 nucleotides are TGCAGCGTTGACGCCAGTAACACCGGGGAGCTGTTTTTT. Protein sequence: CSVDASNTGELFF.